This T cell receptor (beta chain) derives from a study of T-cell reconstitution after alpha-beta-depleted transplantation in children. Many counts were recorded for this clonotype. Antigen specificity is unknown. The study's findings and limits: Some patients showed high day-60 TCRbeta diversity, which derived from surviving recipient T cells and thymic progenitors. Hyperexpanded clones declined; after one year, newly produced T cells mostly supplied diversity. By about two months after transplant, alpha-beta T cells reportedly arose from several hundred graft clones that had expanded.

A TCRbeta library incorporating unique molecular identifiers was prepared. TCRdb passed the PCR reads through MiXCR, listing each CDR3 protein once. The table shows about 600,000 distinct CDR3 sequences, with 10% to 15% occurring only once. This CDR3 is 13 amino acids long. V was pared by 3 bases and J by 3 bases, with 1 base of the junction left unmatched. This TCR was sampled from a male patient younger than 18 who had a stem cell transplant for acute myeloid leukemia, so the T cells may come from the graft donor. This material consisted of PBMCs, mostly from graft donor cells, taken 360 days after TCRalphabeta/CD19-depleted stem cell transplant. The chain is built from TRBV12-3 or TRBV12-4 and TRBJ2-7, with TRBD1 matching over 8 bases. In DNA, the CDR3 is TGTGCCAGCAGTTTCGGGACAGGCTACGAGCAGTACTTC. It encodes CASSFGTGYEQYF.